This T cell receptor (beta chain) originates from a study of CD8+ T cells in alopecia areata. Findings of the study overall: Patients displayed less clarity in TCR sharing than mice, a finding possibly related to HLA.

In this sample, this clone turned up once. Antigen unknown. Starting from PBMCs, sorting isolated CD4+ and CD8+ T cells. As the sequencing template, cDNA was produced by extracting RNA and reverse transcribing it. Method: immunoSEQ multiplex PCR; TCRdb's copy keeps in-frame clones and lacks some. The sample lists 200,000 or so clones; approximately 60% were seen once. Germline assignment: CDR1 SGHDT and CDR2 YYEEEE. The CDR3 runs 15 residues. V lost 4 bases to trimming and J lost 4 bases, with 17 bases between them. This chain connects TRBV5-6 to TRBJ1-1, with a tentative D call TRBD1 (6 bases). The sequence was collected from a human donor in good health. Material: CD8+ T cells sorted from blood. The CDR3 DNA follows: TGTGCCAGCAGCCCCCTGATCGGGGGCCGCACTGAAGCTTTCTTT. It specifies CASSPLIGGRTEAFF.